These 2 T cell receptor beta chains originate from one sample sequenced in a study of naive and memory T cell subsets. Two oligonucleotides, mixed equimolar, formed the beta constant-region primer covering TRBC1 and TRBC2. Four rounds of PCR amplified the ligated cDNA using nested alpha and beta constant-region primers plus SP2. Each CDR3 protein is one row after TCRdb ran MiXCR on the UMI-ligation and nested PCR reads. Here the sample spans tens of thousands of distinct CDR3 sequences, roughly 9.3% being singletons. The sample comprised naive CD8+ T cells from blood. The receptors stem from a human donor in good health.

Many counts were recorded for this clonotype. In DNA, the CDR3 is TGCGCCAGCAGCCAAGACCCGTGGGGAGGGGGCGCGATAGATACGCAGTATTTT. It specifies CASSQDPWGGGAIDTQYF. V usage is TRBV4-1 and J usage is TRBJ2-3; D is possibly TRBD1 or TRBD2 (7 bases each). Looked up from germline, CDR1 is MGHRA and CDR2 is YSYEKL. V was clipped by 0 bases and J by 5 bases, with 21 bases between them. The CDR3 totals 18 residues.

This clonotype turned up a few times. This sequence joins TRBV30 and TRBJ2-3; perhaps TRBD2 as D (5 bases). Trimming left V 0 bases short and J 0 bases short, with 10 bases between. CDR1 is GTSNPN and CDR2 is SVGIG in the germline V gene (reference sequence). CDR3 length: 15 amino acids. CDR3 nucleotide sequence: TGTGCCTGGAGTGTAGGAGCGGCTAGCACAGATACGCAGTATTTT. Protein: CAWSVGAASTDTQYF.